The sequence of this T cell receptor beta chain was determined in a study of T cells in Graves' hyperthyroidism and ophthalmopathy. The study's findings and limits: In blood, most of the thyroid clonotypes expanded above 0.001 were also present.

Details on this clonotype: Its target is unknown.

The length of the CDR3 is 15 residues. Germline assignment: CDR1 SGDLS and CDR2 YYNGEE. V shed 3 bases and J shed 2 bases, with 12 bases lying between them. The TCR beta CDR3 regions underwent amplification using RNA transcripts as the source. RT-PCR in the first round (using the HTBI primer set) targeted the TCR CDR3. Using its own MiXCR run on the multiplex PCR reads, TCRdb lists one record per CDR3 protein. Of 350,000 to 400,000 distinct CDR3 sequences in the sample, more than 12% are singletons; the top ten hold around a third. Patients were excluded because of uncontrolled infection, other autoimmune disease, pregnancy or lactation.

Sequencing input: blood. This chain links TRBV9 with TRBJ1-5, with D possibly matching TRBD1 (6 bases). The TCR was taken from a woman aged 30 to 39 with Graves' hyperthyroidism. The CDR3 sequence: CASSARGLGNQPQHF. In nucleotides, the CDR3 is TGTGCCAGCAGCGCCAGGGGCCTTGGCAATCAGCCCCAGCATTTT.